A single sample gave rise to the 8 T cell receptor beta chains below, sequenced in a study of blood T cell repertoires in COVID-19. Only in-frame clones appear in the TCRdb table, and some are missing; sequencing was by immunoSEQ multiplex PCR. Seen here are tens of thousands of clones, 91% observed once, and the top ten hold about 2.2%. The sample was peripheral blood. The receptors shown here come from a man aged 45-60 years with active COVID-19.

About this clone itself: One end of the junction fails to match germline, which may point to a read error. This rearrangement joins TRBV5-6 to TRBJ2-2; D uncertain. This CDR3 has 12 amino acids. CDR1 and CDR2 (germline): SGHDT, YYEEEE. The CDR3 region is CASRLNSGELFF. CDR3 nucleotide sequence: TGTGCCAGCAGGCTGAACTCCGGGGAGCTGTTTTTT.

The rearrangement uses TRBV15 and TRBJ2-1, with D tentatively TRBD2 (5 bases). The V end was cut by 3 bases, the J end by 5 bases, with 8 bases between. This CDR3 spans 13 amino acids. Germline CDR1 LNHNV, CDR2 YYDKDF (reference sequence). CDR3 amino acids: CATSSSVNNEQFF. The CDR3 DNA is TGTGCCACCAGCAGTAGCGTGAACAATGAGCAGTTCTTC.

This chain connects TRBV7-9 to TRBJ2-7; D might be TRBD2 (5 bases). V shed 5 bases and J shed 6 bases, with 11 bases lying between them. In germline, CDR1 is SEHNR, CDR2 FQNEAQ (reference sequence). This CDR3 contains 12 residues. CDR3 coding DNA: TGTGCCAGCAGCATTGTAGGAGGCGAGCAGTACTTC. It yields the protein CASSIVGGEQYF.

The chain combines TRBV19 with TRBJ2-7; 9 bases fit TRBD1. The V and J ends lost 8 bases and 4 bases, in that order; junction bases with no gene match: 6. Per the germline V gene, CDR1 is LNHDA and CDR2 is SQIVND (reference sequence). The CDR3 runs to 13 residues. CDR3 nucleotide sequence: TGTGCCAGTGGGGGACAGGGAGAATACGAGCAGTACTTC. It specifies CASGGQGEYEQYF.

V and J are TRBV11-2 and TRBJ2-5; a possible D gene is TRBD1 (5 bases). CDR1 is SGHAT and CDR2 is FQNNGV in the germline V gene. The CDR3 contains 17 residues. The V and J ends lost 1 base and 1 base respectively, with 16 bases between them. The CDR3 DNA reads as TGTGCCAGCAGCTTAGGACCGGCAGGGATGGTCCAAGAGACCCAGTACTTC. Translated, it gives CASSLGPAGMVQETQYF.

The chain carries TRBV7-8 and TRBJ2-6, with 10 bases that match TRBD1. CDR1 is SGHVS and CDR2 is FQNEAQ in the germline V gene. The CDR3 loop spans 18 amino acids. Trimming removed 7 bases from V and 2 bases from J; junction bases left unmatched: 11. The CDR3 DNA reads as TGTGCCAGCATCTTGCTGCCGGGACAGGGGACTGGGGCCAACGTCCTGACTTTC. Protein: CASILLPGQGTGANVLTF.

V usage is TRBV5-1 and J usage is TRBJ2-1, with 10 bases that match TRBD2. V was pared by 0 bases and J by 6 bases, with 9 bases of the junction left unmatched. The CDR3 extends over 17 amino acids. Germline V gene data show CDR1 as SGHRS and CDR2 as YFSETQ. The CDR3 DNA reads as TGCGCCAGCAGCTTGGACCCCTCGGGACTAGCGAGCAATGAGCAGTTCTTC. Its translation: CASSLDPSGLASNEQFF.

The rearrangement links TRBV6-5 to TRBJ2-7, with D possibly TRBD1 on 5 matching bases. This CDR3 has 16 amino acids. Trimming took 1 base from V and 2 from J, leaving 15 bases between them. CDR1 MNHEY and CDR2 SVGAGI come from the germline V gene. CDR3 sequence (DNA): TGTGCCAGCAGTTACTACTCTGGGGCCTCAACCTACGAGCAGTACTTC. Translation gives CASSYYSGASTYEQYF.